One sample yielded the 22 T cell receptor beta chains listed below, sequenced in a study of cytomegalovirus exposure and HLA in healthy donors. Produced via immunoSEQ multiplex PCR; TCRdb's table is partial and in-frame only. Here the sample spans fewer than 120,000 clones, roughly nine tenths being singletons. What was sequenced was PBMCs. The receptors shown here come from a woman younger than 35 in good health and CMV-seronegative.

This clone was found once. The chain uses TRBV27 and TRBJ1-4; no definite D call. In germline, CDR1 is MNHEY, CDR2 SMNVEV (reference sequence). The V end lost 2 bases, the J end lost 8 bases, and 9 bases lay between the germline ends. This CDR3 is 13 amino acids long. The CDR3 protein is CASSLRRNEKLFF. The DNA for the CDR3 is TGTGCCAGCAGTTTACGGAGAAACGAAAAACTGTTTTTT. Filled out from reference TRBV27 and TRBJ1-4, the complete variable domain reads EAQVTQNPRYLITVTGKKLTVTCSQNMNHEYMSWYRQDPGLGLRQIYYSMNVEVTDKGDVPEGYKVSRKEKRNFPLILESPSPNQTSLYFCASSLRRNEKLFFGSGTQLSVL.

V usage is TRBV7-9 and J usage is TRBJ2-1; 7 bases map to TRBD2. The CDR3 totals 16 residues. Germline CDR1 and CDR2: SEHNR and FQNEAQ (reference sequence). Trimming took 5 bases from V and 0 from J; bases not matched to a gene: 7. The CDR3 coding sequence is TGTGCCAGCAGCCCGAGGACTAGTGGCTCCTACAATGAGCAGTTCTTC. It translates to CASSPRTSGSYNEQFF.

The genes are TRBV7-9 and TRBJ2-7, with D maybe TRBD1 (6 bases). CDR1 and CDR2 (germline): SEHNR, FQNEAQ (reference sequence). The CDR3 consists of 14 residues. Trimming cost V 8 bases and J 6 bases, with 20 bases left between them. The CDR3 protein is CASLGGPPHPEQYF. CDR3 in DNA: TGTGCCAGCCTAGGGGGTCCACCTCATCCCGAGCAGTACTTC.

This chain links TRBV7-2 with TRBJ2-6; 11 bases map to TRBD1. CDR1 and CDR2 (germline): SGHTA, FQGNSA. This CDR3 has 19 amino acids. J gave up 0 bases and V 4 bases, and 8 bases lay outside the gene matches. Here the CDR3 DNA reads TGTGCCAGCAGCTACCTACCGGGACAGGGGGTCTCTGGGGCCAACGTCCTGACTTTC. It is translated as CASSYLPGQGVSGANVLTF.

Notes on this clone: Relative to the germline gene, one junction end is altered; a read error may explain this. V is TRBV5-1 and J is TRBJ1-6; 9 nucleotides align to TRBD1. Germline values: CDR1 SGHRS, CDR2 YFSETQ. The CDR3 is made up of 15 amino acids. CDR3 amino acids: CASSGQGTPYSPLHF. CDR3 DNA sequence: TGCGCCAGCAGCGGACAGGGGACACCATATTCGCCCCTCCACTTT.

This clone showed up just once. The rearrangement uses TRBV19 and TRBJ2-1, with D possibly matching TRBD1 (8 bases). Germline values: CDR1 LNHDA, CDR2 SQIVND (reference sequence). The V end lost 6 bases, the J end lost 7 bases, and 28 bases lay between the germline ends. The CDR3 loop spans 18 amino acids. The CDR3 DNA follows: TGTGCCAGTAGCTATGACAGGGGCCCGGGCGGGAGCAAGAATGAGCAGTTCTTC. Its protein product is CASSYDRGPGGSKNEQFF.

The rearrangement joins TRBV4-3 to TRBJ1-1; possibly TRBD1 for D (5 bases). Trimming took off 1 base at V and 3 bases at J, with 15 bases between the two ends. CDR1 and CDR2 from the germline V gene are LGHNA and YSLEER. This CDR3 is built from 16 residues. DNA of the CDR3: TGCGCCAGCAGCCAAGGGGAGGGGAGGGGTTACACTGAAGCTTTCTTT. As protein: CASSQGEGRGYTEAFF.

The chain is built from TRBV27 and TRBJ1-2; 10 nucleotides agree with TRBD1. V was clipped by 4 bases and J by 7 bases; unmatched bases: 6. The CDR3 is 14 residues long. Germline values: CDR1 MNHEY, CDR2 SMNVEV (reference sequence). CDR3 coding DNA: TGTGCCAGCAGTTCCGGACAGGGGGTAGGTGGCTACACCTTC. This translates into CASSSGQGVGGYTF.

The CDR3 coding sequence is TGTGCCAGCAGCGTTTTCGGGACAGCCTACAATGAGCAGTTCTTC. Translation: CASSVFGTAYNEQFF. The chain uses TRBV7-8 and TRBJ2-1; 7 nucleotides match TRBD1. J lost 2 bases, V lost 5 bases, and 6 bases had no gene match. The length of the CDR3 is 15 residues. Looked up from germline, CDR1 is SGHVS and CDR2 is FQNEAQ.

The chain combines TRBV6-1 with TRBJ2-1; a weak D match, TRBD1 (5 bases). Germline V gene sequence: CDR1 MNHNS, CDR2 SASEGT. CDR3 size: 11 residues. The V end was cut by 7 bases, the J end by 6 bases, with 7 bases between. The CDR3 reads CASTDTNEQFF. CDR3 coding DNA: TGTGCCAGCACGGACACCAATGAGCAGTTCTTC.

The chain combines TRBV7-2 with TRBJ2-7; no clear D gene. The CDR3 is 12 residues long. Trimming left V 1 base short and J 9 bases short, with 10 bases between. Germline CDR1 SGHTA, CDR2 FQGNSA. The CDR3 here is CASSLDRVRQYF. CDR3 sequence (DNA): TGTGCCAGCAGCTTAGATCGGGTCAGGCAGTACTTC.

By proportion, this clone is medium-sized. The chain uses TRBV6-4 and TRBJ1-1, with D tentatively TRBD1 (5 bases). The CDR3 extends over 14 amino acids. Germline-derived CDR1 and CDR2 are MRHNA and SNTAGT. V was trimmed by 6 bases and J by 7 bases, leaving 18 bases between them. The CDR3 nucleotides read TGTGCCAGCAGCTCCTCGACAGACTCTTATGAAGCTTTCTTT. Translated, it gives CASSSSTDSYEAFF.

The chain is built from TRBV4-2 and TRBJ1-6, with no clear D. The ends were cut back, 1 base at V and 9 bases at J, with 13 bases in the middle. CDR3 size: 15 residues. Germline CDR1 reads LGHNA; CDR2 reads YNFKEQ. CDR3 loop: CASSQVEGSGSPLHF. CDR3 in DNA: TGTGCCAGCAGCCAAGTTGAGGGATCGGGTTCACCCCTCCACTTT.

CDR3 residues: CASSFGWRGTSTDTQYF. The CDR3 DNA sequence: TGTGCCAGCAGCTTTGGTTGGCGGGGGACTAGCACAGATACGCAGTATTTT. J is TRBJ2-3 and V is TRBV7-2, with 7 bases lining up with TRBD2. Per the germline V gene, CDR1 is SGHTA and CDR2 is FQGNSA. V lost 3 bases to trimming and J lost 0 bases; unmatched junction nucleotides: 9. The CDR3 is 17 residues long.

CDR3 nucleotides: TGTGCCAGCAGCGGAACCGGGACTAGCGGGCCGTCCTACAATGAGCAGTTCTTC. Protein sequence: CASSGTGTSGPSYNEQFF. The chain carries TRBV27 and TRBJ2-1; 12 nucleotides match TRBD2. J lost 1 base, V lost 6 bases, and 10 bases had no gene match. The CDR3 is 18 amino acids. Germline CDR1 reads MNHEY; CDR2 reads SMNVEV (reference sequence).

The genes are TRBV29-1 and TRBJ1-1; D unclear. CDR3 length: 14 amino acids. V was pared by 4 bases and J by 1 base, with 13 bases between. CDR1 and CDR2 (germline): SQVTM, ANQGSEA. DNA for the CDR3: TGCAGCGTTGTCGGGAACTTACCGAACACTGAAGCTTTCTTT. It encodes CSVVGNLPNTEAFF.

V gene TRBV7-9 combines with J gene TRBJ1-4; D is unclear. The CDR3 has 14 amino acids. From germline, CDR1 is SEHNR and CDR2 FQNEAQ (reference sequence). V was pared by 3 bases and J by 6 bases, with 11 bases between. DNA for the CDR3: TGTGCCAGCAGCTTGGGCTGGGAGTATGAAAAACTGTTTTTT. Its protein product is CASSLGWEYEKLFF.

V and J are TRBV5-6 and TRBJ2-7; D not certain. V was trimmed by 5 bases and J by 0 bases, leaving 15 bases between them. Germline CDR1 and CDR2: SGHDT and YYEEEE. CDR3 length: 15 amino acids. The CDR3 region has the DNA TGTGCCAGCAGATATCGGGTTTTTTACTCCTACGAGCAGTACTTC. Its translation is CASRYRVFYSYEQYF. The entire variable domain, with the rest obtained from reference TRBV5-6 and TRBJ2-7, is as follows: DAGVTQSPTHLIKTRGQQVTLRCSPKSGHDTVSWYQQALGQGPQFIFQYYEEEERQRGNFPDRFSGHQFPNYSSELNVNALLLGDSALYLCASRYRVFYSYEQYFGPGTRLTVT.

The chain joins TRBV27 to TRBJ2-7; no clear D. Trimming left V 3 bases short and J 1 base short, with 7 bases between. The CDR3 loop spans 13 amino acids. From germline, CDR1 is MNHEY and CDR2 SMNVEV (reference sequence). CDR3 DNA sequence: TGTGCCAGCAGTTTCGACGGGTCCTACGAGCAGTACTTC. Translation: CASSFDGSYEQYF.

The rearrangement joins TRBV18 to TRBJ2-1, with D possibly TRBD2 on 6 matching bases. Trimming stripped 4 bases from V and 8 bases from J, with 9 bases between. CDR3 size: 12 residues. Germline V gives CDR1 KGHSH, CDR2 LQKENI. This CDR3 is CASSLPGDEQFF. Written as DNA, the CDR3 is TGTGCCAGCTCACTCCCGGGGGATGAGCAGTTCTTC.

In its sample, this clone was seen a few times. The rearrangement joins TRBV30 to TRBJ1-2; 10 nucleotides align to TRBD1. Germline CDR1 and CDR2: GTSNPN and SVGIG (reference sequence). The CDR3 totals 14 residues. Trimming cost V 2 bases and J 4 bases; bases outside gene matches: 4. CDR3 loop: CAWSRTGGGYGYTF. CDR3 nucleotide sequence: TGTGCCTGGAGTAGGACAGGGGGGGGCTATGGCTACACCTTC.

The chain combines TRBV5-1 with TRBJ1-1, with 7 bases matching TRBD1. Germline-derived CDR1 and CDR2 are SGHRS and YFSETQ. The CDR3 is made up of 13 amino acids. V was clipped by 3 bases and J by 8 bases; unmatched bases: 7. Written as DNA, the CDR3 is TGCGCCAGCAGCTCCGGGGACAGCAACGAAGCTTTCTTT. Amino acid sequence: CASSSGDSNEAFF.